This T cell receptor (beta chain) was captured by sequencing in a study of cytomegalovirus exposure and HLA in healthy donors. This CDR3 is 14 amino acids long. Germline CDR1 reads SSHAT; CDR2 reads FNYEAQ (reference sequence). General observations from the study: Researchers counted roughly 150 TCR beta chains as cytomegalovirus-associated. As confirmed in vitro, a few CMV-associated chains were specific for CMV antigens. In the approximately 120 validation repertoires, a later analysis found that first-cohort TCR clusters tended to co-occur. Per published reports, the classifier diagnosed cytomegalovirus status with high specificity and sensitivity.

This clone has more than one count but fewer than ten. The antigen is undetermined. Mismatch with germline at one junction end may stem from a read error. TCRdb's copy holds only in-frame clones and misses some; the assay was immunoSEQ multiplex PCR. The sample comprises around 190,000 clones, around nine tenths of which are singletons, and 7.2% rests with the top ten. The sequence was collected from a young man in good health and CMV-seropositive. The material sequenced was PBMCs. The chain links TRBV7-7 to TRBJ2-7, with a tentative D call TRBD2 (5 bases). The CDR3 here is CASSLSGGLYEQYF. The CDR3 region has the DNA TGTGCTAGCAGCTTATCGGGCGGACTCTACGAGCAGTACTTC.